Following are 31 T cell receptor beta chains from one sample sequenced in a study of long-term antiretroviral therapy in people with HIV. Sequencing relied on immunoSEQ assay v3.0, run at survey level. Repertoires were generated with immunoSEQ multiplex PCR, while TCRdb's copy carries only in-frame clones and drops some. The profile covers 35,000 to 45,000 clones, with 80% to 90% appearing a single time and 13% taken by the ten largest. Material: unsorted PBMCs, obtained 0.3 years after starting antiretroviral therapy. These receptors all stem from a man in his late teens or twenties with HIV.

The chain employs TRBV27 and TRBJ2-7; 10 bases match TRBD2. Looked up from germline, CDR1 is MNHEY and CDR2 is SMNVEV (reference sequence). The CDR3 is made up of 15 amino acids. With 6 bases clipped from V and 5 bases from J, the junction kept 10 bases outside the gene matches. This CDR3 is CASSGGTSAGNEQYF. Written as DNA, the CDR3 is TGTGCCAGCAGCGGAGGGACTAGCGCGGGTAACGAGCAGTACTTC.

This clone was seen just once. The J gene is TRBJ2-1, the V gene TRBV29-1; D might be TRBD2 (5 bases). The CDR3 contains 14 residues. The germline CDR1 and CDR2 sequences are SQVTM and ANQGSEA. Trimming stripped 0 bases from V and 2 bases from J, with 8 bases between. CDR3 bases: TGCAGCGTTGAAGAGGCGGGTACCTACAATGAGCAGTTCTTC. Translating gives CSVEEAGTYNEQFF.

This clone was counted a single time. J is TRBJ1-1 and V is TRBV6-1, with D unresolved. Germline V gives CDR1 MNHNS, CDR2 SASEGT. Trimming stripped 8 bases from V and 2 bases from J, with 15 bases between. The CDR3 spans 14 residues. Here the CDR3 DNA reads TGTGCCAGCCGCAACGGGCACTTTAACACTGAAGCTTTCTTT. Translated, it gives CASRNGHFNTEAFF.

This clone has a handful of counts. V and J are TRBV11-2 and TRBJ2-1, with TRBD2 identical over 11 bases. Germline-derived CDR1 and CDR2 are SGHAT and FQNNGV. This CDR3 is 15 amino acids long. The V and J ends lost 1 base and 9 bases, in that order; junction bases with no gene match: 5. CDR3 sequence: CASSLVLAGGTEQFF. In DNA, the CDR3 is TGTGCCAGCAGCTTAGTTTTAGCGGGAGGGACTGAGCAGTTCTTC.

This chain joins TRBV13 and TRBJ1-2; 8 nucleotides line up with TRBD1. Germline CDR1 is PRHDT and CDR2 is FYEKMQ (reference sequence). The CDR3 extends over 15 amino acids. Trimming took 5 bases from V and 4 from J; bases not matched to a gene: 9. The CDR3: CASSMNRGAFYGYTF. CDR3 nucleotides: TGTGCCAGCAGCATGAACAGGGGGGCTTTCTATGGCTACACCTTC.

This sequence joins TRBV4-2 and TRBJ2-1; D is possibly TRBD1 (6 bases). Per germline, CDR1 LGHNA and CDR2 YNFKEQ. V lost 2 bases to trimming and J lost 2 bases, with 13 bases between them. The CDR3 covers 16 residues. CDR3 bases: TGTGCCAGCAGCCAAAACTACAGGGCCACCTACAATGAGCAGTTCTTC. It specifies CASSQNYRATYNEQFF.

The chain uses TRBV19 and TRBJ2-7; D possibly corresponds to TRBD1 (7 bases). V was pared by 1 base and J by 5 bases, with 15 bases between. There are 15 residues in the CDR3. Germline V gene sequence: CDR1 LNHDA, CDR2 SQIVND (reference sequence). CDR3 protein: CASSIGSRGENEQYF. The CDR3 DNA is TGTGCCAGTAGTATAGGGTCCAGGGGGGAAAACGAGCAGTACTTC.

The CDR3 here is CASSLGGIDTEAFF. In nucleotides, the CDR3 is TGTGCCAGCAGCTTGGGAGGGATAGACACTGAAGCTTTCTTT. The chain is built from TRBV5-6 and TRBJ1-1; no definite D call. V lost 0 bases, J lost 3 bases, and 9 bases lay in between. Per the germline V gene, CDR1 is SGHDT and CDR2 is YYEEEE. The CDR3 totals 14 residues. Complete variable domain (other parts from reference TRBV5-6 and TRBJ1-1): DAGVTQSPTHLIKTRGQQVTLRCSPKSGHDTVSWYQQALGQGPQFIFQYYEEEERQRGNFPDRFSGHQFPNYSSELNVNALLLGDSALYLCASSLGGIDTEAFFGQGTRLTVV.

The chain couples TRBV28 to TRBJ1-2, with unresolved D. CDR1 and CDR2 from the germline V gene are MDHEN and SYDVKM. V was shortened by 8 bases and J by 1 base, with 14 bases between the two germline ends. This CDR3 is built from 14 residues. CDR3 sequence (DNA): TGTGCCAGCCAAAAATTGACCCATAACTATGGCTACACCTTC. Protein product: CASQKLTHNYGYTF.

This chain connects TRBV5-1 to TRBJ1-4; D uncertain. This CDR3 comprises 13 residues. Germline assignment: CDR1 SGHRS and CDR2 YFSETQ. The V gene lost 2 bases and the J gene lost 5 bases, with 7 bases spanning the gap. The CDR3 coding sequence is TGCGCCAGCAGCTTCGGCCCAAATGAAAAACTGTTTTTT. Translation: CASSFGPNEKLFF. Drawing the rest from reference TRBV5-1 and TRBJ1-4, the complete variable domain is KAGVTQTPRYLIKTRGQQVTLSCSPISGHRSVSWYQQTPGQGLQFLFEYFSETQRNKGNFPGRFSGRQFSNSRSEMNVSTLELGDSALYLCASSFGPNEKLFFGSGTQLSVL.

This clone was recorded a few times. The genes are TRBV28 and TRBJ1-1; 7 bases fit TRBD1. The CDR3 length is 14 residues. The ends lost 7 bases at V and 7 bases at J; junction bases unmatched: 12. Looked up from germline, CDR1 is MDHEN and CDR2 is SYDVKM. CDR3 residues: CASTYLGRDSEAFF. In nucleotides, the CDR3 is TGTGCCAGCACCTACCTGGGGAGGGACAGTGAAGCTTTCTTT.

This clone was counted a single time. Written as DNA, the CDR3 is TGTGCCGTGGGGGACAGGCTAACGAATGAGCAGTTCTTC. Encoded protein: CAVGDRLTNEQFF. The V gene is TRBV2, the J gene TRBJ2-1, with 8 positions matching TRBD1. Looked up from germline, CDR1 is SNHLY and CDR2 is FYNNEI. After removal of 11 bases from V and 7 bases from J, the junction contained 10 bases not matched to a gene. The CDR3 runs to 13 residues. The variable domain in full, completed from reference TRBV2 and TRBJ2-1, reads EPEVTQTPSHQVTQMGQEVILRCVPISNHLYFYWYRQILGQKVEFLVSFYNNEISEKSEIFDDQFSVERPDGSNFTLKIRSTKLEDSAMYFCAVGDRLTNEQFFGPGTRLTVL.

The table lists this clone with a few counts. The chain combines TRBV6-1 with TRBJ1-2; no clear D gene. The CDR3 runs 14 residues. The ends were cut back, 4 bases at V and 8 bases at J, with 17 bases in the middle. Germline CDR1 MNHNS, CDR2 SASEGT. CDR3 nucleotide sequence: TGTGCCAGCAGTGGACTACTGGGGTTTGGAGGCTACACCTTC. Its protein product is CASSGLLGFGGYTF.

V gene TRBV30 combines with J gene TRBJ2-3; 12 bases are shared with TRBD2. Germline V lookup: CDR1 GTSNPN, CDR2 SVGIG (reference sequence). V lost 1 base to trimming and J lost 2 bases; unmatched junction nucleotides: 13. CDR3 size: 19 residues. In nucleotides, the CDR3 is TGTGCCTGGAGTGGACTAGCGGGGGACCCACTTAAATTCACAGATACGCAGTATTTT. This translates into CAWSGLAGDPLKFTDTQYF.

In DNA, the CDR3 is TGTGCCAGCAGCTTAGAGGCGGGCTTTAATCAGCCCCAGCATTTT. Translation: CASSLEAGFNQPQHF. The chain employs TRBV11-2 and TRBJ1-5; no definite D call. CDR1 SGHAT and CDR2 FQNNGV come from the germline V gene. This CDR3 contains 15 residues. V was shortened by 0 bases and J by 4 bases, with 10 bases between the two germline ends.

The rearrangement uses TRBV28 and TRBJ2-1; no firm D call. The CDR3 has 10 residues. The V and J ends lost 6 bases and 8 bases respectively, with 5 bases between them. From germline, CDR1 is MDHEN and CDR2 SYDVKM. CDR3 DNA: TGTGCCAGCAGGGACCATGAGCAGTTCTTC. Translation: CASRDHEQFF. Variable domain in full (rest from reference TRBV28 and TRBJ2-1): DVKVTQSSRYLVKRTGEKVFLECVQDMDHENMFWYRQDPGLGLRLIYFSYDVKMKEKGDIPEGYSVSREKKERFSLILESASTNQTSMYLCASRDHEQFFGPGTRLTVL.

The CDR3 DNA sequence: TGCAGCGTGCCCGGGGTGGGGGGAACCTCTGGAAACACCATATATTTT. Translation gives CSVPGVGGTSGNTIYF. The chain uses TRBV29-1 and TRBJ1-3; D might be TRBD1 (5 bases). The CDR3 spans 16 residues. Per germline, CDR1 SQVTM and CDR2 ANQGSEA. V lost 6 bases to trimming and J lost 0 bases, with 18 bases between them.

The chain uses TRBV7-9 and TRBJ2-2; 11 bases line up with TRBD2. V lost 5 bases and J lost 4; bases outside the gene matches: 3. Germline-derived CDR1 and CDR2 are SEHNR and FQNEAQ (reference sequence). The CDR3 has 15 amino acids. The CDR3 DNA is TGTGCCAGCAGCCGTAGCGGGGGGGGCACCGGGGAGCTGTTTTTT. Its protein product is CASSRSGGGTGELFF. Using reference TRBV7-9 and TRBJ2-2 for the parts outside the CDR3, the full variable domain is DTGVSQNPRHKITKRGQNVTFRCDPISEHNRLYWYRQTLGQGPEFLTYFQNEAQLEKSRLLSDRFSAERPKGSFSTLEIQRTEQGDSAMYLCASSRSGGGTGELFFGEGSRLTVL.

This clone was picked up one time. The V call is TRBV5-4, the J call TRBJ2-2, with D possibly matching TRBD1 (6 bases). Germline V gene lookup returns CDR1 SGHNT and CDR2 YYREEE (reference sequence). The length of the CDR3 is 16 residues. V was pared by 0 bases and J by 2 bases, with 11 bases between. For the CDR3, the DNA is TGTGCCAGCAGCTTGGTGGTGGGACAAAACACCGGGGAGCTGTTTTTT. Its protein is CASSLVVGQNTGELFF.

CDR3 sequence reads: CASSVGDSWNEQYF. CDR3 bases: TGTGCCAGCAGCGTAGGCGATTCCTGGAACGAGCAGTACTTC. This rearrangement joins TRBV9 to TRBJ2-7; no firm D call. CDR1 is SGDLS, CDR2 YYNGEE, per germline. Trimming took 0 bases from V and 5 from J, leaving 12 bases between them. CDR3 length equals 14 residues.

The chain recombines TRBV7-2 with TRBJ1-1; D may be TRBD1 (5 bases). The CDR3 loop spans 14 amino acids. Germline V gives CDR1 SGHTA, CDR2 FQGNSA. The V end was cut by 3 bases, the J end by 3 bases, with 11 bases between. CDR3 protein: CASSFPGVHTEAFF. Here the CDR3 DNA reads TGTGCCAGCAGCTTCCCGGGGGTCCACACTGAAGCTTTCTTT.

The CDR3 nucleotides read TGTGCCAGCAGCTCCGGGACAGGGTTTGGTGGCTACACCTTC. This sequence encodes CASSSGTGFGGYTF. V usage is TRBV11-2 and J usage is TRBJ1-2; 9 bases match TRBD1. This CDR3 has 14 residues. CDR1 and CDR2 (germline): SGHAT, FQNNGV. V dropped 4 bases and J dropped 7; count of bases not matched to a gene: 7.

This chain links TRBV29-1 with TRBJ2-3; no reliable D call. Germline V gene lookup returns CDR1 SQVTM and CDR2 ANQGSEA. The CDR3 is 11 residues long. Trimming took off 4 bases at V and 4 bases at J, with 6 bases between the two ends. CDR3 DNA: TGCAGCGTTGTCACGCCAGATACGCAGTATTTT. It yields the protein CSVVTPDTQYF.

This clone was counted a single time. This chain links TRBV28 with TRBJ2-2, with D possibly called TRBD1 or TRBD2 (5 bases each). The CDR3 is 16 amino acids. Germline lookup yields CDR1 MDHEN and CDR2 SYDVKM. V was shortened by 5 bases and J by 0 bases, with 13 bases between the two germline ends. The CDR3, as DNA: TGTGCCAGCAGTCCATGGGGACGGGCGAACACCGGGGAGCTGTTTTTT. It yields the protein CASSPWGRANTGELFF.

The chain uses TRBV5-4 and TRBJ2-3, with a possible D match to TRBD1 (6 bases). The CDR3 sequence is 15 residues long. Trimming removed 4 bases at V and 7 bases at J, with 19 bases between. Germline CDR1 and CDR2: SGHNT and YYREEE (reference sequence). DNA of the CDR3: TGTGCCAGCAGCGCGCGACTGGGACAAGGAAATACGCAGTATTTT. Translation gives CASSARLGQGNTQYF.

This chain links TRBV5-5 with TRBJ2-5; D unresolved. The CDR3 totals 11 residues. Germline-derived CDR1 and CDR2 are SGHKS and YYEKEE (reference sequence). The ends were cut back, 4 bases at V and 3 bases at J, with 4 bases in the middle. As DNA, the CDR3 is TGTGCCAGCAGCCTAGAAGAGACCCAGTACTTC. As protein: CASSLEETQYF.

The chain is built from TRBV15 and TRBJ2-5, with D maybe TRBD2 (6 bases). The germline gives CDR1 LNHNV, CDR2 YYDKDF (reference sequence). The CDR3 totals 14 residues. The V end lost 5 bases, the J end lost 0 bases, and 10 bases lay between the germline ends. The CDR3 protein is CATSARDYQETQYF. In DNA form, the CDR3 reads TGTGCCACCAGCGCCCGGGACTACCAAGAGACCCAGTACTTC.

On this clone itself: The sample contains more than one DNA sequence encoding this CDR3. The chain carries TRBV6-1 and TRBJ1-5; D possibly corresponds to TRBD1 (5 bases). CDR1 is MNHNS and CDR2 is SASEGT in the germline V gene. The CDR3 has 13 residues. Between the trimmed V and J ends, which lost 2 bases and 4 bases, there was a span of 6 bases. CDR3 coding DNA: TGTGCCAGCAGTGAATCAGGGAATCAGCCCCAGCATTTT. Translation: CASSESGNQPQHF.

This sequence joins TRBV9 and TRBJ2-1; D may be TRBD2 (5 bases). The CDR3 has 16 amino acids. Germline CDR1 and CDR2: SGDLS and YYNGEE. V lost 4 bases and J 0 bases, leaving 14 bases between the germline ends. In DNA form, the CDR3 reads TGTGCCAGCAGCCTTAGCGTCAAGAGCTCCTACAATGAGCAGTTCTTC. It specifies CASSLSVKSSYNEQFF. The whole variable domain, remainder taken from reference TRBV9 and TRBJ2-1, is DSGVTQTPKHLITATGQRVTLRCSPRSGDLSVYWYQQSLDQGLQFLIQYYNGEERAKGNILERFSAQQFPDLHSELNLSSLELGDSALYFCASSLSVKSSYNEQFFGPGTRLTVL.

The rearrangement joins TRBV2 to TRBJ1-2; D unresolved. Trimming removed 5 bases at V and 4 bases at J, with 14 bases between. The CDR3 runs to 14 residues. The V gene's germline CDR1 is SNHLY and CDR2 FYNNEI. The CDR3 loop is CASSYLAEGYGYTF. In DNA, the CDR3 is TGTGCCAGCAGTTATCTGGCGGAGGGCTATGGCTACACCTTC.

This rearrangement joins TRBV19 to TRBJ2-5, with 8 bases lining up with TRBD2. J was trimmed by 9 bases and V by 5 bases; bases with no gene match: 14. Germline assignment: CDR1 LNHDA and CDR2 SQIVND (reference sequence). The CDR3 loop spans 15 amino acids. CDR3 residues: CASSPATGGRVAQYF. The CDR3 region has the DNA TGTGCCAGTAGTCCGGCAACGGGGGGGCGGGTGGCCCAGTACTTC.